The 31 T cell receptor beta chains reported below all come from one sample, sequenced in a study of T cells in Graves' hyperthyroidism and ophthalmopathy. Amplified TCR beta CDR3 regions came from RNA transcripts. Carried out on the TCR CDR3, a first-round RT-PCR used the HTBI primer set. TCRdb fed the multiplex PCR reads into MiXCR, producing one record per CDR3 protein. The sample has around 570,000 distinct CDR3 sequences, 15% to 20% seen once. Sequenced sample: blood. These receptors all stem from a man aged 35-49 years with Graves' ophthalmopathy.

This clonotype was seen repeatedly, ten times or more. The V call is TRBV28, the J call TRBJ1-1, with 8 bases aligning to TRBD1. Germline V gene sequence: CDR1 MDHEN, CDR2 SYDVKM. The CDR3 has 15 amino acids. Trimming took 8 bases from V and 5 from J; bases not matched to a gene: 13. CDR3 coding DNA: TGTGCCAGCTTTAACGGGGGAACAGGGGGAACTGAAGCTTTCTTT. It specifies CASFNGGTGGTEAFF.

The table lists this clonotype with a few counts. J is TRBJ1-1 and V is TRBV7-9; D remains unclear. Trimming shortened V by 1 base and J by 0 bases, and 9 bases separated the two germline ends. The CDR3 is 15 residues long. Germline V gene sequence: CDR1 SEHNR, CDR2 FQNEAQ (reference sequence). The CDR3 bases are TGTGCCAGCAGCTTAGAGGAAGTCATGAACACTGAAGCTTTCTTT. It specifies CASSLEEVMNTEAFF.

The rearrangement uses TRBV7-9 and TRBJ2-3, with D perhaps TRBD2 (6 bases). Trimming removed 2 bases from V and 0 bases from J, with 12 bases in between. CDR1 is SEHNR, CDR2 FQNEAQ, per germline (reference sequence). There are 16 residues in the CDR3. This CDR3 is CASSLLPRESTDTQYF. Here the CDR3 DNA reads TGTGCCAGCAGCTTATTACCCCGGGAGAGCACAGATACGCAGTATTTT.

The table lists this clonotype with many counts. The J gene is TRBJ1-4, the V gene TRBV12-3 or TRBV12-4; D possibly corresponds to TRBD1 (5 bases). This CDR3 has 13 amino acids. Trimming took off 4 bases at V and 4 bases at J, with 7 bases between the two ends. The CDR3 bases are TGTGCCAGCAGTTCGGGACGTAATGAAAAACTGTTTTTT. Amino acids: CASSSGRNEKLFF.

Ten or more counts support this clonotype. The V call is TRBV5-1, the J call TRBJ1-1; no reliable D call. Per germline, CDR1 SGHRS and CDR2 YFSETQ. The CDR3 is 13 residues long. V lost 3 bases and J lost 6, with 12 bases in between. The CDR3 bases are TGCGCCAGCAGCTCCTACAGCGATTCTGAAGCTTTCTTT. Translated, it gives CASSSYSDSEAFF. The variable domain in full, completed from reference TRBV5-1 and TRBJ1-1, reads KAGVTQTPRYLIKTRGQQVTLSCSPISGHRSVSWYQQTPGQGLQFLFEYFSETQRNKGNFPGRFSGRQFSNSRSEMNVSTLELGDSALYLCASSSYSDSEAFFGQGTRLTVV.

This clonotype has more than one count but fewer than ten. V is TRBV5-4 and J is TRBJ1-2; possible D gene TRBD1, 6 bases. Germline-derived CDR1 and CDR2 are SGHNT and YYREEE (reference sequence). The CDR3 is 15 amino acids. Trimming took 3 bases from V and 6 from J, leaving 18 bases between them. CDR3 nucleotide sequence: TGTGCCAGCAGCTCCCGCGCGGGACAAGGGCATGGCTACACCTTC. Encoded protein: CASSSRAGQGHGYTF.

This clonotype showed up many times. The gene calls are TRBV7-2 and TRBJ2-7, with D hard to call. This CDR3 is 14 amino acids long. Germline V gene sequence: CDR1 SGHTA, CDR2 FQGNSA. The V gene lost 5 bases and the J gene lost 2 bases, with 13 bases spanning the gap. The CDR3 region has the DNA TGTGCCAGCAGCGCCTCACTGCCCCCCTACGAGCAGTACTTC. As protein: CASSASLPPYEQYF.

The chain couples TRBV30 to TRBJ2-1, with D unresolved. CDR1 and CDR2 (germline): GTSNPN, SVGIG (reference sequence). V was cut by 8 bases and J by 7 bases, with 3 bases left in between. The CDR3 totals 8 residues. This chain's CDR3 is CAQNEQFF. CDR3 bases: TGTGCCCAGAATGAGCAGTTCTTC.

This clonotype was picked up many times. The CDR3 reads CASSQVQAETQYF. The CDR3 nucleotides are TGCGCCAGCAGCCAAGTACAGGCAGAGACCCAGTACTTC. This chain uses TRBV4-3 with TRBJ2-5; D is possibly TRBD1 (5 bases). Trimming left V 1 base short and J 4 bases short, with 7 bases between. The CDR3 contains 13 residues. CDR1 is LGHNA, CDR2 YSLEER, per germline.

This clonotype was counted at least ten times. The V and J genes are TRBV28 and TRBJ2-5; 9 positions match TRBD1. Germline V gives CDR1 MDHEN, CDR2 SYDVKM. Unmatched junction bases numbered 18, after V lost 6 bases and J lost 13 bases. This CDR3 contains 15 residues. The CDR3 DNA is TGTGCCAGCAGCCCCCCTCCGGGACAGGGATTCAGTCTGTACTTC. This gives the protein CASSPPPGQGFSLYF.

The chain couples TRBV19 to TRBJ2-2, with D uncertain. CDR3 length: 14 residues. From germline, CDR1 is LNHDA and CDR2 SQIVND (reference sequence). Between the trimmed V and J ends, which lost 1 base and 1 base, there was a span of 4 bases. Here the CDR3 reads CASSIGLNTGELFF. CDR3 coding DNA: TGTGCCAGTAGTATAGGTTTGAACACCGGGGAGCTGTTTTTT.

This clonotype was recorded at least ten times. J is TRBJ2-7 and V is TRBV11-2; D is undetermined. V was trimmed by 1 base and J by 7 bases, leaving 14 bases between them. The CDR3 sequence is 14 residues long. Germline lookup yields CDR1 SGHAT and CDR2 FQNNGV. CDR3 sequence reads: CASSLVYGLGEQYF. The CDR3 DNA is TGTGCCAGCAGCTTAGTATACGGCCTGGGGGAGCAGTACTTC.

This clonotype appeared a few times. The chain has TRBV15 and TRBJ2-7, with 8 bases that match TRBD2. The CDR3 has 14 amino acids. The V segment lost 5 bases and the J segment 2 bases; nucleotides outside the gene matches: 5. The germline V gene has CDR1 LNHNV and CDR2 YYDKDF (reference sequence). CDR3 DNA sequence: TGTGCCACCAGCCTAGCGGGCAATACCTACGAGCAGTACTTC. This sequence encodes CATSLAGNTYEQYF.

The chain couples TRBV29-1 to TRBJ2-7; 8 bases are shared with TRBD1. This CDR3 has 13 amino acids. V lost 7 bases and J lost 2; bases outside the gene matches: 7. Germline lookup yields CDR1 SQVTM and CDR2 ANQGSEA. The CDR3 bases are TGCAGCGCGGCGGACAGGGCCCCCTACGAGCAGTACTTC. As protein: CSAADRAPYEQYF.

This chain joins TRBV20-1 and TRBJ2-4; 9 bases line up with TRBD2. J gave up 2 bases and V 5 bases, and 13 bases lay outside the gene matches. The CDR3 spans 17 residues. Germline CDR1 reads DFQATT; CDR2 reads SNEGSKA (reference sequence). This CDR3 is CSAPKGGLAGTKNIQYF. DNA for the CDR3: TGCAGTGCTCCAAAAGGGGGGCTAGCGGGAACCAAAAACATTCAGTACTTC.

In this sample, this clonotype turned up a few times. The V and J genes are TRBV5-1 and TRBJ2-3; TRBD1 matches at 7 bases. CDR3 length: 16 residues. J was trimmed by 1 base and V by 2 bases; bases with no gene match: 7. In germline, CDR1 is SGHRS, CDR2 YFSETQ. CDR3 sequence: CASSLEGDSRTDTQYF. CDR3 nucleotides: TGCGCCAGCAGCTTAGAGGGGGACAGCCGCACAGATACGCAGTATTTT.

This clonotype appeared a few times. V is TRBV10-3 and J is TRBJ1-5; 7 nucleotides line up with TRBD1. CDR1 and CDR2 (germline): ENHRY, SYGVKD. The CDR3 is made up of 15 amino acids. The ends lost 6 bases at V and 2 bases at J; junction bases unmatched: 7. The CDR3 bases are TGTGCCATCAGCAGTACAGGGGACGGCAATCAGCCCCAGCATTTT. Translated, it gives CAISSTGDGNQPQHF.

V and J are TRBV4-1 and TRBJ2-7; 8 nucleotides align to TRBD2. Germline lookup yields CDR1 MGHRA and CDR2 YSYEKL. There are 15 residues in the CDR3. Trimming took 2 bases from V and 3 from J; bases not matched to a gene: 6. This CDR3 reads CASSQRLALSYEQYF. The CDR3 DNA is TGCGCCAGCAGCCAACGACTAGCGCTTAGCTACGAGCAGTACTTC.

This clonotype was detected a few times. The chain combines TRBV28 with TRBJ2-1; 7 bases are shared with TRBD1. The V and J ends lost 3 bases and 0 bases, in that order; junction bases with no gene match: 2. The germline V gene encodes CDR1 MDHEN and CDR2 SYDVKM. CDR3 length equals 15 residues. The CDR3 nucleotides are TGTGCCAGCAGTTTGTACAGGGGCTCCTACAATGAGCAGTTCTTC. Residues: CASSLYRGSYNEQFF.

This clonotype was recorded a few times. The gene calls are TRBV5-8 and TRBJ2-3; TRBD1 is a possible D gene (6 bases). This CDR3 contains 14 residues. Germline V gene sequence: CDR1 SGHTS, CDR2 YDEGEE. Trimming cost V 2 bases and J 0 bases, with 7 bases left between them. The CDR3 DNA is TGTGCCAGCAGCTTCGGACAGAGCACAGATACGCAGTATTTT. Its protein product is CASSFGQSTDTQYF.

This clonotype was counted only a few times. This chain links TRBV5-1 with TRBJ1-1, with TRBD1 identical over 7 bases. This CDR3 has 14 residues. Germline-derived CDR1 and CDR2 are SGHRS and YFSETQ. Losses at the gene ends were 4 bases for V and 5 bases for J; bases not matched to a gene: 8. For the CDR3, the DNA is TGCGCCAGCAGCCCGGAGGGACAGCGAACTGAAGCTTTCTTT. It is translated as CASSPEGQRTEAFF.

This clonotype was seen more than once but under ten times. The chain is built from TRBV13 and TRBJ1-3, with D maybe TRBD1 (5 bases). Deletions cut 1 base from V and 4 bases from J, with 8 bases between. The CDR3 spans 14 residues. Germline values: CDR1 PRHDT, CDR2 FYEKMQ (reference sequence). CDR3 coding DNA: TGTGCCAGCAGCTTAGTAGGGGCAGGAAACACCATATATTTT. Encoded protein: CASSLVGAGNTIYF.

This clonotype has more than one count but fewer than ten. V usage is TRBV18 and J usage is TRBJ2-4; the D is unclear. Germline V gene sequence: CDR1 KGHSH, CDR2 LQKENI. This CDR3 comprises 15 residues. Trimming stripped 6 bases from V and 2 bases from J, with 14 bases between. The CDR3 sequence is CASSSVGWSKNIQYF. For the CDR3, the DNA is TGTGCCAGCTCCTCGGTAGGCTGGTCCAAAAACATTCAGTACTTC.

This clonotype was counted ten times or more. The chain links TRBV5-1 to TRBJ2-3; the match to TRBD2 covers 11 bases. Germline V CDR1 and CDR2: SGHRS, YFSETQ. Trimming at V came to 4 bases and at J to 2 bases, leaving 6 bases not matched to a gene. This CDR3 is built from 16 residues. The CDR3 loop reads CASSPGTSGPTDTQYF. For the CDR3, the DNA is TGCGCCAGCAGCCCCGGGACTAGCGGTCCCACAGATACGCAGTATTTT.

The table lists this clonotype with many counts. The J gene is TRBJ1-1, the V gene TRBV18; D possibly corresponds to TRBD1 (6 bases). V gave up 5 bases and J gave up 0 bases, with 7 bases separating them. CDR1 is KGHSH, CDR2 LQKENI, per germline. CDR3 length equals 13 residues. The CDR3 sequence is CASSTGLNTEAFF. CDR3 nucleotides: TGTGCCAGCTCAACAGGGTTGAACACTGAAGCTTTCTTT.

This clonotype was observed at least ten times. This chain connects TRBV2 to TRBJ1-2; D possibly corresponds to TRBD1 (5 bases). The CDR3 runs 12 residues. V gave up 7 bases and J gave up 8 bases, with 14 bases separating them. The germline CDR1 and CDR2 sequences are SNHLY and FYNNEI. The DNA for the CDR3 is TGTGCCAGCAACCGACAGCTCGGGGGCTACACCTTC. It translates to CASNRQLGGYTF.

Points on this clonotype: Being one base from a much bigger clone, this may be a read error. The chain is built from TRBV2 and TRBJ2-1; 15 bases map to TRBD2. The V segment lost 4 bases and the J segment 8 bases; nucleotides outside the gene matches: 6. The CDR3 has 16 residues. The V gene's germline CDR1 is SNHLY and CDR2 FYNNEI. CDR3 sequence (DNA): TGTGCCAGCAGTGGAGGGACTAGCGGGGGGAAATATGAGCAGTTCTTC. Protein: CASSGGTSGGKYEQFF.

This rearrangement joins TRBV9 to TRBJ2-3, with TRBD1 matching 9 bases. This CDR3 has 15 residues. Per germline, CDR1 SGDLS and CDR2 YYNGEE. Trimming removed 7 bases from V and 0 bases from J; junction bases left unmatched: 6. The CDR3: CASGPGTGSTDTQYF. The CDR3 bases are TGTGCCAGCGGCCCCGGGACAGGGAGCACAGATACGCAGTATTTT. The full variable domain, rest sourced from reference TRBV9 and TRBJ2-3, is DSGVTQTPKHLITATGQRVTLRCSPRSGDLSVYWYQQSLDQGLQFLIQYYNGEERAKGNILERFSAQQFPDLHSELNLSSLELGDSALYFCASGPGTGSTDTQYFGPGTRLTVL.

This chain connects TRBV18 to TRBJ2-7; 10 nucleotides agree with TRBD1. The CDR3 consists of 17 residues. CDR1 KGHSH and CDR2 LQKENI come from the germline V gene. The trim removed 0 bases at V and 6 bases at J, leaving 11 bases unmatched. CDR3 nucleotides: TGTGCCAGCTCACCACCAGGGTTTGGGACAGGGGTTGGCGAGCAGTACTTC. Protein product: CASSPPGFGTGVGEQYF.

This clonotype turned up a few times. V usage is TRBV20-1 and J usage is TRBJ2-2; D might be TRBD2 (5 bases). Deletions cut 0 bases from V and 6 bases from J, with 11 bases between. CDR1 and CDR2 (germline): DFQATT, SNEGSKA (reference sequence). The CDR3 spans 14 residues. In DNA form, the CDR3 reads TGCAGTGCTAGAGATTTTCGGGGTCCCGGGGAGCTGTTTTTT. Amino acids: CSARDFRGPGELFF.

For this clonotype: With a much larger clone just one base away, this may be a read error. The V gene is TRBV27, the J gene TRBJ2-3; 10 nucleotides line up with TRBD2. The trim removed 6 bases at V and 3 bases at J, leaving 6 bases unmatched. Germline V gives CDR1 MNHEY, CDR2 SMNVEV (reference sequence). This CDR3 is built from 15 residues. The CDR3 loop reads CASSTGTSVTDTQYF. DNA of the CDR3: TGTGCCAGCAGCACCGGGACTAGCGTGACAGATACGCAGTATTTT.